A single sample gave rise to the 9 T cell receptor beta chains below, sequenced in a study of T-cell memory formation after mild COVID-19. TCRdb re-derived calls from the 5' RACE reads in MiXCR, one entry per CDR3 protein. The sample has fewer than 140,000 distinct CDR3 sequences, 12% seen once; the top ten hold around 27%. Specimen: PBMCs or a T cell subset sorted from them (not recorded which). These receptor sequences come from an adult woman who had mild COVID-19 (a few samples of this study predate the infection). Cell type and time point are not known.

The table lists this clonotype with many counts. The chain couples TRBV7-9 to TRBJ1-1; D is unresolved. CDR1 is SEHNR, CDR2 FQNEAQ, per germline (reference sequence). The length of the CDR3 is 12 residues. Trimming took off 1 base at V and 4 bases at J, with 4 bases between the two ends. The CDR3 here is CASSLVSTEAFF. In nucleotides, the CDR3 is TGTGCCAGCAGCTTAGTATCCACTGAAGCTTTCTTT.

This clonotype was seen more than once but under ten times. V is TRBV3-1 and J is TRBJ1-1, with D maybe TRBD1 (5 bases). V was cut by 1 base and J by 3 bases, with 18 bases left in between. CDR3 length equals 17 residues. CDR1 and CDR2 from the germline V gene are LGHDT and YNNKEL (reference sequence). In nucleotides, the CDR3 is TGTGCCAGCAGCCAAGTGTTCACAGGAGGGTTGGACACTGAAGCTTTCTTT. Translated: CASSQVFTGGLDTEAFF.

This clonotype was seen a few times. The CDR3 reads CSARDLRDSYYGYTF. Here the CDR3 DNA reads TGCAGTGCTAGAGATCTCCGGGACAGCTACTATGGCTACACCTTC. The genes are TRBV20-1 and TRBJ1-2; 7 bases align to TRBD1. With 0 bases clipped from V and 3 bases from J, the junction kept 7 bases outside the gene matches. The CDR3 consists of 15 residues. Germline V lookup: CDR1 DFQATT, CDR2 SNEGSKA (reference sequence).

This rearrangement joins TRBV6-5 to TRBJ1-1; the match to TRBD1 covers 10 bases. CDR3 length: 15 residues. Germline CDR1 MNHEY, CDR2 SVGAGI. The V gene end was trimmed by 4 bases and the J gene end by 0 bases; junction bases not matched to a gene: 2. CDR3 in amino acids: CASSWDRGLNTEAFF. The DNA of the CDR3 is TGTGCCAGCAGTTGGGACAGGGGTCTGAACACTGAAGCTTTCTTT.

There are many counts of this clonotype. The chain combines TRBV9 with TRBJ2-1, with 10 bases aligning to TRBD1. The trim removed 3 bases at V and 8 bases at J, leaving 8 bases unmatched. Germline V CDR1 and CDR2: SGDLS, YYNGEE. This CDR3 spans 15 amino acids. The chain's CDR3 is CASSAGGGTGDEQFF. The CDR3 region has the DNA TGTGCCAGCAGCGCCGGAGGCGGGACAGGGGATGAGCAGTTCTTC.

This clonotype was found a few times. J is TRBJ2-7 and V is TRBV7-6; the match to TRBD1 covers 8 bases. The junction had 4 bases not matched to a gene; V was cut back by 5 bases and J by 1 base. The CDR3 has 14 amino acids. Germline V lookup: CDR1 SGHVS, CDR2 FNYEAQ. CDR3 in amino acids: CASSAGGASYEQYF. The CDR3 coding sequence is TGTGCCAGCAGCGCAGGGGGCGCATCCTACGAGCAGTACTTC.

This clonotype was recorded many times. In DNA form, the CDR3 reads TGTGCCAGCAGCTTAGGACAGGGGTTCGCTGTGGGGACCGGGGAGCTGTTTTTT. Translation gives CASSLGQGFAVGTGELFF. This rearrangement joins TRBV7-8 to TRBJ2-2; 8 positions agree with TRBD1. In germline, CDR1 is SGHVS, CDR2 FQNEAQ. The CDR3 length is 18 residues. V gave up 1 base and J gave up 5 bases; unmatched junction bases: 12.

The chain is built from TRBV7-9 and TRBJ2-1; 12 nucleotides line up with TRBD1. Germline V gene data show CDR1 as SEHNR and CDR2 as FQNEAQ (reference sequence). The V segment lost 6 bases and the J segment 8 bases; nucleotides outside the gene matches: 8. This CDR3 is built from 15 residues. The DNA for the CDR3 is TGTGCCAGCAGGAGACCGGGACAGGGGGCCGATGAGCAGTTCTTC. Protein: CASRRPGQGADEQFF.

The chain couples TRBV19 to TRBJ2-7; D is uncertain. The CDR3 runs 15 residues. Trimming took off 4 bases at V and 2 bases at J, with 15 bases between the two ends. In germline, CDR1 is LNHDA, CDR2 SQIVND (reference sequence). In DNA, the CDR3 is TGTGCCAGTAGTACCCACGGCCAGGCGGCCTACGAGCAGTACTTC. As protein: CASSTHGQAAYEQYF.